The text below deals with one TCR beta chain. In the source study's methods: Quantification of nucleated cells was approximated via reference gene primer amplification. TCRdb's table, derived via immunoSEQ multiplex PCR, lists solely in-frame clones and lacks some. The DNA gave D and trimming, while V, J and clone size come from that table. The table records 14,000 to 15,000 clones, approximately 92% of them present only once. The germline V gene has CDR1 WNHNN and CDR2 SYGVQD (reference sequence). There are 13 residues in the CDR3. With 0 bases removed from V and 11 bases from J, the gap between germline ends came to 13 bases. These data are taken from a study of blood T cell repertoires in COVID-19. Turning to the study itself: Material from acute and convalescent COVID-19 was sourced from the United States, Italy and Spain. PBMCs, B-cell-depleted T cells, or T cells were the source of the cDNA or gDNA that made up the material.

The chain uses TRBV10-1 and TRBJ1-1; D not resolved. Source material: peripheral blood. This TCR was sampled from a human donor with active COVID-19. The donor label of this sample is uncertain. The CDR3 DNA is TGCGCCAGCAGTGAGTCTGCGGCCCTCGGGGCTTTCTTT. Translation gives CASSESAALGAFF.